The sequence of this TCR beta chain was determined in a study of identical twins. Study-level findings and limits: Out-of-frame alpha sequences common to twins were enriched for low generation probability. Fewer insertions were carried by abundant cord blood beta clonotypes, but none was seen in memory repertoires. Conclusions were based on cross-sectional statistical analysis, without following the same donors.

One entry per CDR3 protein results from TCRdb running MiXCR on the 5' RACE reads. Of 1.5 million to 2 million distinct CDR3 sequences in the sample, less than 40% were seen once. Looked up from germline, CDR1 is MNHEY and CDR2 is SMNVEV (reference sequence). V gave up 2 bases and J gave up 14 bases; unmatched junction bases: 3. This CDR3 contains 12 residues. Healthy Caucasians made up all donors. Concerning this clonotype itself: The antigen remains undetermined.

V and J are TRBV27 and TRBJ2-1, with TRBD1 matching 10 bases. This TCR derives from a newborn girl in good health. Specimen: cord blood. The CDR3 DNA is TGTGCCAGCAGTTTAAAGGGGACAGGGGAGTTCTTC. It yields the protein CASSLKGTGEFF.